This entry concerns a single T cell receptor beta chain. Its antigen is unidentified. Unrecorded immune exposures were likely, despite nominal health at sampling. The ends lost 3 bases at V and 4 bases at J; junction bases unmatched: 1. The germline V gene encodes CDR1 SGHVS and CDR2 FNYEAQ. The CDR3 is made up of 15 amino acids. Amplification used 60 Vbeta primers and 13 Jbeta primers. TCRdb's copy holds only in-frame clones and misses some; the assay was immunoSEQ multiplex PCR. The data contain under 200,000 clones, 80% to 90% of them singletons. The data were obtained in a study of cytomegalovirus exposure and HLA in healthy donors. Study-wide results and caveats: A later analysis found most CMV-associated TCR beta chains apparently HLA-restricted.

Sequenced input: PBMCs. The chain is built from TRBV7-6 and TRBJ1-5; TRBD1 agrees at 12 bases. The receptor was derived from a man between 40 and 49 years old in good health and CMV-seropositive. The CDR3 DNA sequence: TGTGCCAGCAGCTTGGGACAGGGGGCGAATCAGCCCCAGCATTTT. It specifies CASSLGQGANQPQHF.